This T cell receptor beta chain was identified during a study of cytomegalovirus exposure and HLA in healthy donors. The repertoire was sequenced with immunoSEQ multiplex PCR; TCRdb's copy has only in-frame clones and lacks some. The profile shows 110,000 or so clones, approximately 87% of them singletons. V lost 4 bases and J lost 4, with 13 bases in between. This CDR3 is built from 14 residues. Germline V CDR1 and CDR2: KGHSY, FQNENV. Only a few counts were recorded for this clone. Sequences were obtained from PBMCs. The V call is TRBV16, the J call TRBJ1-2; no reliable D call. This TCR was sampled from a woman aged 25 to 39 in good health and CMV-seronegative. The CDR3 bases are TGTGCCAGCAGCCTAGTGCGGGGATCCTATGGCTACACCTTC. Encoded protein: CASSLVRGSYGYTF.